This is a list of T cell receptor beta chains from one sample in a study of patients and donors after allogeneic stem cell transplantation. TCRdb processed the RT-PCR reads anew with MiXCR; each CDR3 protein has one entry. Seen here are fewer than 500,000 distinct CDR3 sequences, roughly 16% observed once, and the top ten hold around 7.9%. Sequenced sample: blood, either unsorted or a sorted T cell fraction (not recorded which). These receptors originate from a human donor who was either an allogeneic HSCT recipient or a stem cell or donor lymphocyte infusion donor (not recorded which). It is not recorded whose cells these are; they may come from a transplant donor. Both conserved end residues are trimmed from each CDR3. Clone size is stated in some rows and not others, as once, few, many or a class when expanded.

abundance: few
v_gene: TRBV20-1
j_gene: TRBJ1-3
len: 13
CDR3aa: SANHDQGKRDTIY

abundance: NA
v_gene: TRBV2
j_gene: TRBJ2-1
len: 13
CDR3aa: ASSVKGVRNNEQF

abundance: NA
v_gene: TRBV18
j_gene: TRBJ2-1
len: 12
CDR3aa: ASSPRNGADEQF

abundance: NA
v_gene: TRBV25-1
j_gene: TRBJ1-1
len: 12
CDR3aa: ASSPLGPNTEAF

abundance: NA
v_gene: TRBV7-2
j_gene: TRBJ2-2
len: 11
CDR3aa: ASSSAGGGELF

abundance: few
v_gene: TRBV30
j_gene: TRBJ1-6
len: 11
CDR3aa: AWSGQGDSPLH

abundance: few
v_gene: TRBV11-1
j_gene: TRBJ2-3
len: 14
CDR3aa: ASSLGSASSGDTQY

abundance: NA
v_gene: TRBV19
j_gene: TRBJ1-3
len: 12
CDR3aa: ASSPGPRIHTIY

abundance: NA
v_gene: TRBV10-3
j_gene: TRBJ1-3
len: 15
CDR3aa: AIGRDIPPISGNTIY

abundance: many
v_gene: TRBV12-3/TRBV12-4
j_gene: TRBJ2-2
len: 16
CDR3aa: ASSLLWDRERYTGELF

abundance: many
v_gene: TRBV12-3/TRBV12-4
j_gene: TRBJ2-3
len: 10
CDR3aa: ASSPHGDTQY

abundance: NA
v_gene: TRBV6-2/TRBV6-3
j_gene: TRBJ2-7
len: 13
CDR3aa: ASSAVRWDSYEQY

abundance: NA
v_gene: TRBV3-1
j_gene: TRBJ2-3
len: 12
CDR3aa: ASSSYRGSDTQY

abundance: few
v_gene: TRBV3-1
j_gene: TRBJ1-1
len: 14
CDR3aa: ASSQDRGTPSTEAF

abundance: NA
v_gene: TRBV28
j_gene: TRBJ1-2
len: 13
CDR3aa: ASSGPYRGDFGYT

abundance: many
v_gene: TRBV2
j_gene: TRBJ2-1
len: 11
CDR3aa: ASLPEGVNEQF

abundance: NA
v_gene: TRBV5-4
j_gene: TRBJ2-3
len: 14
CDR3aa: ASSSRLAGGTDTQY

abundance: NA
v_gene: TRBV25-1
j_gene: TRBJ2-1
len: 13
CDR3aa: ASSDRGGPANEQF

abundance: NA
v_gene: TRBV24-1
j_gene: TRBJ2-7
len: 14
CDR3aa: ATSGPSDRGEYEQY

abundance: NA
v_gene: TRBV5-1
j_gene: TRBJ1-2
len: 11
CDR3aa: ASSLPGQGEVT

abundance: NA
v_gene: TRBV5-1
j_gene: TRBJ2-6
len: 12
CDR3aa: ASSWSSGANVLT

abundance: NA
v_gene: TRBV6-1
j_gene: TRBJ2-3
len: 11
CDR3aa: ASNRGGGDTQY

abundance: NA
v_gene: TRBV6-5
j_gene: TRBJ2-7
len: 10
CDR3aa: ASSYKTGEQY

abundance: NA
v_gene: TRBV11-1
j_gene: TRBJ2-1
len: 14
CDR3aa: ASSIPLAGAYNEQF

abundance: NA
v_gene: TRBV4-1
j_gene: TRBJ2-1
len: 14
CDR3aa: ASSQGHGARNNEQF

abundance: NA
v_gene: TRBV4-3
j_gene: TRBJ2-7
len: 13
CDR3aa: ASSQDRHASYEQY

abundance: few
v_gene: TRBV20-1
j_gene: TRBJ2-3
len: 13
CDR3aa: SAALDAGSTDTQY

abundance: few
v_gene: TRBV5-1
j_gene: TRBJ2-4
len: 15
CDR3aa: ASSLASVWTGKNIQY

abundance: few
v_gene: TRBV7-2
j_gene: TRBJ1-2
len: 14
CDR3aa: ASSLISKSDRVGYT

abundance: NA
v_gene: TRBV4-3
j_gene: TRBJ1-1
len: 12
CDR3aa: ASSQVGGGTEAF

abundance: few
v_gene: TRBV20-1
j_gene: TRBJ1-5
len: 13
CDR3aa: SARDLRAGNQPQH

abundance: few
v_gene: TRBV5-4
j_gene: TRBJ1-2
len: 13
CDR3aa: ASSLGTGSFHGYT

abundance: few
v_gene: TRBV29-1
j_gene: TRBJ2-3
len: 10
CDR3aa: SAARETDTQY

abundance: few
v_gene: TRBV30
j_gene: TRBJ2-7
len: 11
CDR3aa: AWSGRGFDEQY

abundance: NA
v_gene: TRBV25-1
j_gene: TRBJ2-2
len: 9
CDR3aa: ASQLSGELF

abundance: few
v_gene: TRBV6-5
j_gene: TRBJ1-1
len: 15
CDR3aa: ASSYGGIRDRGPEAF

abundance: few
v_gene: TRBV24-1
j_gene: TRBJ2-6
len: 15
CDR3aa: ATGGGASPSGANVLT

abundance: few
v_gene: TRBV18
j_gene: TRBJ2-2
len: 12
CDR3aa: ASSPSEVTGELF

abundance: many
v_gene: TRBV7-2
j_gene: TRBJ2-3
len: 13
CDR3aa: ASSRQGGRTDTQY

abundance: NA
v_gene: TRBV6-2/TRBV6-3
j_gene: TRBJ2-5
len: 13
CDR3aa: ASSYPQGVRETQY

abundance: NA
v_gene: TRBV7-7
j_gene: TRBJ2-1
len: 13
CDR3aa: ASSLILAGANEQF

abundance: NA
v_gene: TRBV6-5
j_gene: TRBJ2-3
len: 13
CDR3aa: ASSYERAGSDTQY

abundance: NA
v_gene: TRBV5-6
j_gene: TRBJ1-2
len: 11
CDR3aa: ASSPPLDRLHT

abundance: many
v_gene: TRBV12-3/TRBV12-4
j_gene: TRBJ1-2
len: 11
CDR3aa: ASSPTDNYGYT

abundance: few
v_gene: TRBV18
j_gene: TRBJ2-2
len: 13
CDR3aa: ASSPSQALGGELF

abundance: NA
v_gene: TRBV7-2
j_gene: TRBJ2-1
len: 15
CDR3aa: ASSFFAGQGRYNEQF

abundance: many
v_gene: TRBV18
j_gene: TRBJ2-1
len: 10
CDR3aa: ASSSLYNEQF

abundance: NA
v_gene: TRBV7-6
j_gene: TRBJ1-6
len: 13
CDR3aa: ASSLAAGFNSPLH

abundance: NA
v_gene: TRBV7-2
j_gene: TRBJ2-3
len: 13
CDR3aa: ASSLQGRSPDTQY

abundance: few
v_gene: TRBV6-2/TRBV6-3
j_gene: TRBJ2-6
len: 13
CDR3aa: ASSFTPGGANVLT

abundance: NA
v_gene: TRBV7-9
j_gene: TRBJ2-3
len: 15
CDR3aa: ASSYRKTGFGTDTQY

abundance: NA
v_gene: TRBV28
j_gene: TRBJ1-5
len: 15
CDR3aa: ASSLGRAGFSNQPQH

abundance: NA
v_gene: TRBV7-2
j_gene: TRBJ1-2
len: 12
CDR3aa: ASSPRSTGHDYT

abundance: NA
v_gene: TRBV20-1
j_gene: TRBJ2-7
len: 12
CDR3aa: SARKLAGGLEQY

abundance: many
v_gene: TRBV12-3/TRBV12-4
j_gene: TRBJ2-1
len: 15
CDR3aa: ASSRTSTSQTYNEQF